This TCR beta chain is from a study of blood T cell repertoires in COVID-19. Concerning this clone itself: Germline and junction disagree at one end, which may indicate a read error.

Looked up from germline, CDR1 is SNHLY and CDR2 is FYNNEI. CDR3 size: 9 residues. In the original workflow: Amplification of reference gene primers provided the estimated nucleated cell counts. Measured with immunoSEQ multiplex PCR; TCRdb has only the in-frame clones, and not every one. D and trimming come from the DNA, and the V and J calls and clone size come from that table. The sample has some 160,000 clones; approximately 86% are singletons. Participants reported their clinical history, and cohort assignment relied on those reports. The chain uses TRBV2 and TRBJ1-1; 8 nucleotides line up with TRBD1. The clonotype was recovered from a woman in her thirties or forties who had recovered from COVID-19. Sequencing was performed on PBMCs or T cells enriched from blood (not recorded which). CDR3 sequence (DNA): TGTGCCAGCAGAGACAGGGGATTTTTT. Amino acids: CASRDRGFF.